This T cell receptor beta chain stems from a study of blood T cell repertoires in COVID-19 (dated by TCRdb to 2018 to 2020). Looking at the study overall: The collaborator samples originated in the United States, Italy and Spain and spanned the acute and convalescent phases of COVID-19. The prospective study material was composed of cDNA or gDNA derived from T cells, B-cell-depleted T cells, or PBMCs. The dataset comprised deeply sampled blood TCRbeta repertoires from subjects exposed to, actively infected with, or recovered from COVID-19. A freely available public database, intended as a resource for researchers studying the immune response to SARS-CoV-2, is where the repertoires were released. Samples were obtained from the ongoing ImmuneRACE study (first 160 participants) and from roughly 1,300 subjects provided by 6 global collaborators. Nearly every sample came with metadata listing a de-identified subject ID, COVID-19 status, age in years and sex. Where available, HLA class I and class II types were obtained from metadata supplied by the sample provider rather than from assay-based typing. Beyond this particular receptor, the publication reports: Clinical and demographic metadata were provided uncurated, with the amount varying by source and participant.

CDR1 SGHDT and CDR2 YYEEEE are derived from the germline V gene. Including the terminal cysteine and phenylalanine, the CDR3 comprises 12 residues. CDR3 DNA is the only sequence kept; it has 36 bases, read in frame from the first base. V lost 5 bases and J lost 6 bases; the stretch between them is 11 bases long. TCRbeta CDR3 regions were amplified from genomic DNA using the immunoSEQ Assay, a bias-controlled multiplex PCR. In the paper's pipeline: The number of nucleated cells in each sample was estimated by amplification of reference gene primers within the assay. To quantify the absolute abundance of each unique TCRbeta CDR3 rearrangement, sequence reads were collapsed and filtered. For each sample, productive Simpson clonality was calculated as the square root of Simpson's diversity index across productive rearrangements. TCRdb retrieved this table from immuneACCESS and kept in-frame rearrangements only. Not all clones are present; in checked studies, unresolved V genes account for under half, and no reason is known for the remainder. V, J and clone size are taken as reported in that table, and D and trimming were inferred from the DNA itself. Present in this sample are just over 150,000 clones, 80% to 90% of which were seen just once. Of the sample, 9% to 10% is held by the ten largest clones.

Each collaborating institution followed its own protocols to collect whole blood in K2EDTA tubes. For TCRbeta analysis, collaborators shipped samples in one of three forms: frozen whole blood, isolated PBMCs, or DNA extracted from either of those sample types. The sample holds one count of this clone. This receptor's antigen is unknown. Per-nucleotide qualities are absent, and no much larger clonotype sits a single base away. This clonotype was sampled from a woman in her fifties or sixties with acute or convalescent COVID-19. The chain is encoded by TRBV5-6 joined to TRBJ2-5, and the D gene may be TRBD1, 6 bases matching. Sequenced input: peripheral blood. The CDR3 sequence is CASRAGEQTQYF. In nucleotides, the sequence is TGTGCCAGCAGGGCAGGGGAGCAGACCCAGTACTTC.